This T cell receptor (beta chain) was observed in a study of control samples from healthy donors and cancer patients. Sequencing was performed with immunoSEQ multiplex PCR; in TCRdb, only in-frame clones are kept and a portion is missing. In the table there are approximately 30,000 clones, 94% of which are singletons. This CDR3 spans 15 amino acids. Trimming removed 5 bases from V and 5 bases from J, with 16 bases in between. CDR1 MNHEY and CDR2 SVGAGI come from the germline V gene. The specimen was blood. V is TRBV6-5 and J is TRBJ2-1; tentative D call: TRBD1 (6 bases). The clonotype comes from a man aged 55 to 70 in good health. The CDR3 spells CASSQGQGKDNEQFF. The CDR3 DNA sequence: TGTGCCAGCAGTCAGGGGCAGGGCAAAGACAATGAGCAGTTCTTC.